Listed here are 14 T cell receptor beta chains from one sample, sequenced in a study of vaccination and CD4 T cells after COVID-19. Treatment meaning: roughly ten-day PBMC culture with coronavirus spike peptide pools or control peptides (ViraFEST assay). No antigen has been identified for these receptors. Oncomine TCR Beta short-read sequencing was applied to DNA from cultured CD4+ T cells. TCRdb re-called the PCR reads through MiXCR, storing one row per CDR3 protein. The sample contains around 14,000 distinct CDR3 sequences, around 55% of which appear only once. The source was CD4+ T cells from blood, cultured in vitro, collected before SARS-CoV-2 vaccination. The receptor source for this set is a human donor who had recovered from COVID-19.

The chain recombines TRBV19 with TRBJ2-1; D gene unclear. The CDR3 consists of 16 residues. Looked up from germline, CDR1 is LNHDA and CDR2 is SQIVND (reference sequence). With 4 bases removed from V and 0 bases from J, the gap between germline ends came to 13 bases. Here the CDR3 DNA reads TGTGCCAGTAGTACAACAACCGAGAGCTCCTACAATGAGCAGTTCTTC. Amino acids: CASSTTTESSYNEQFF. The variable domain in full, completed from reference TRBV19 and TRBJ2-1, reads DGGITQSPKYLFRKEGQNVTLSCEQNLNHDAMYWYRQDPGQGLRLIYYSQIVNDFQKGDIAEGYSVSREKKESFPLTVTSAQKNPTAFYLCASSTTTESSYNEQFFGPGTRLTVL.

V is TRBV4-2 and J is TRBJ2-3; 7 bases agree with TRBD2. In germline, CDR1 is LGHNA, CDR2 YNFKEQ. Losses at the gene ends were 0 bases for V and 9 bases for J; bases not matched to a gene: 6. The CDR3 runs 14 residues. The CDR3 sequence: CASSQDRGSTTQYF. CDR3 in DNA: TGTGCCAGCAGCCAAGATCGCGGGAGCACCACGCAGTATTTT.

The CDR3 spells CSAPEWGNQETQYF. CDR3 DNA: TGCAGTGCCCCAGAATGGGGAAACCAAGAGACCCAGTACTTC. This chain uses TRBV20-1 with TRBJ2-5; D is unresolved. Germline-derived CDR1 and CDR2 are DFQATT and SNEGSKA (reference sequence). The V and J ends lost 6 bases and 0 bases respectively, with 14 bases between them. CDR3 length equals 14 residues.

The CDR3, as DNA: TGCGCCAGCAGCTTGACCGGGACAGGGACAGATACGCAGTATTTT. This sequence encodes CASSLTGTGTDTQYF. The gene calls are TRBV5-1 and TRBJ2-3, with 9 bases matching TRBD1. The germline V gene has CDR1 SGHRS and CDR2 YFSETQ. This CDR3 is built from 15 residues. The ends lost 1 base at V and 3 bases at J; junction bases unmatched: 3. Based on the CDR3 plus reference TRBV5-1 and TRBJ2-3, the full variable domain is KAGVTQTPRYLIKTRGQQVTLSCSPISGHRSVSWYQQTPGQGLQFLFEYFSETQRNKGNFPGRFSGRQFSNSRSEMNVSTLELGDSALYLCASSLTGTGTDTQYFGPGTRLTVL.

The V gene is TRBV6-1, the J gene TRBJ1-6; 10 nucleotides line up with TRBD1. In germline, CDR1 is MNHNS, CDR2 SASEGT. V lost 6 bases and J lost 10; bases outside the gene matches: 6. There are 14 residues in the CDR3. The CDR3 is CASSPGTGVSPLHF. The CDR3 coding sequence is TGTGCCAGCAGCCCTGGGACAGGGGTCTCACCCCTCCACTTT.

The chain links TRBV19 to TRBJ2-3; 11 bases are shared with TRBD2. Germline lookup yields CDR1 LNHDA and CDR2 SQIVND (reference sequence). V trimming: 3 bases; J trimming: 3 bases; junction bases outside the gene matches: 5. The CDR3 length is 16 residues. The CDR3 region is CASSMLLAGGTDTQYF. The CDR3 region has the DNA TGTGCCAGTAGTATGTTGCTAGCGGGGGGAACAGATACGCAGTATTTT.

This clonotype was seen more than once but under ten times. The genes are TRBV20-1 and TRBJ1-1, with a tentative D call TRBD1 (5 bases). The length of the CDR3 is 14 residues. Trimming shortened V by 1 base and J by 0 bases, and 9 bases separated the two germline ends. CDR1 and CDR2 (germline): DFQATT, SNEGSKA (reference sequence). Here the CDR3 DNA reads TGCAGTGCTAGAGGTGGGGCGTTGAACACTGAAGCTTTCTTT. This gives the protein CSARGGALNTEAFF.

The chain couples TRBV27 to TRBJ2-1; D is undetermined. Trimming pared 3 bases from V and 2 bases from J, leaving 8 bases between. This CDR3 has 14 residues. Germline-derived CDR1 and CDR2 are MNHEY and SMNVEV (reference sequence). Here the CDR3 DNA reads TGTGCCAGCAGTTTTCTCACCCCCTACAATGAGCAGTTCTTC. It codes for CASSFLTPYNEQFF.

The rearrangement links TRBV20-1 to TRBJ2-7; TRBD2 matches 9 bases. The CDR3 contains 14 residues. V was clipped by 7 bases and J by 3 bases; unmatched bases: 10. Germline CDR1 is DFQATT and CDR2 is SNEGSKA (reference sequence). The CDR3 sequence: CSVRGASGNYEQYF. The CDR3 region has the DNA TGCAGTGTTCGAGGCGCTAGCGGGAACTACGAGCAGTACTTC.

The chain joins TRBV6-5 to TRBJ2-1, with 8 bases lining up with TRBD1. The CDR3 is 16 residues long. CDR1 and CDR2 from the germline V gene are MNHEY and SVGAGI. After removal of 0 bases from V and 4 bases from J, the junction contained 5 bases not matched to a gene. The CDR3 DNA reads as TGTGCCAGCAGTTACTCTTCCAGGGGGCTATACAATGAGCAGTTCTTC. It specifies CASSYSSRGLYNEQFF.

The chain links TRBV6-1 to TRBJ1-1, with D tentatively TRBD1 (6 bases). This CDR3 is 13 amino acids long. The V gene's germline CDR1 is MNHNS and CDR2 SASEGT. Trimming took 6 bases from V and 4 from J, leaving 12 bases between them. CDR3 DNA sequence: TGTGCCAGCAGCCTTGGGGGGGCCACTGAAGCTTTCTTT. Encoded protein: CASSLGGATEAFF.

In its sample, this clonotype was seen a few times. This chain connects TRBV20-1 to TRBJ1-3; TRBD1 agrees at 7 bases. This CDR3 contains 17 residues. After removal of 0 bases from V and 4 bases from J, the junction contained 12 bases not matched to a gene. Germline-derived CDR1 and CDR2 are DFQATT and SNEGSKA (reference sequence). CDR3 amino acids: CSARDPDRINGGNTIYF. CDR3 bases: TGCAGTGCTAGAGATCCGGACAGGATCAACGGGGGAAACACCATATATTTT.

V usage is TRBV7-9 and J usage is TRBJ2-7, with 7 bases fitting TRBD2. The junction had 10 bases not matched to a gene; V was cut back by 5 bases and J by 0 bases. Germline CDR1 is SEHNR and CDR2 is FQNEAQ (reference sequence). This CDR3 has 16 amino acids. As DNA, the CDR3 is TGTGCCAGCAGCCCGACAGCGGGAATGAGCTCCTACGAGCAGTACTTC. It encodes CASSPTAGMSSYEQYF.

Note on this clonotype: The conserved closing phenylalanine or tryptophan is absent in this CDR3, likely reflecting a read error. The rearrangement uses TRBV20-1 and TRBJ1-6, with 10 bases aligning to TRBD1. This CDR3 contains 16 residues. Germline V gene data show CDR1 as DFQATT and CDR2 as SNEGSKA (reference sequence). DNA of the CDR3: TGCAGCGTCGGATGGGACAGGGGAACCTATAATTCACCCCTCCACCTT. It is translated as CSVGWDRGTYNSPLHL.